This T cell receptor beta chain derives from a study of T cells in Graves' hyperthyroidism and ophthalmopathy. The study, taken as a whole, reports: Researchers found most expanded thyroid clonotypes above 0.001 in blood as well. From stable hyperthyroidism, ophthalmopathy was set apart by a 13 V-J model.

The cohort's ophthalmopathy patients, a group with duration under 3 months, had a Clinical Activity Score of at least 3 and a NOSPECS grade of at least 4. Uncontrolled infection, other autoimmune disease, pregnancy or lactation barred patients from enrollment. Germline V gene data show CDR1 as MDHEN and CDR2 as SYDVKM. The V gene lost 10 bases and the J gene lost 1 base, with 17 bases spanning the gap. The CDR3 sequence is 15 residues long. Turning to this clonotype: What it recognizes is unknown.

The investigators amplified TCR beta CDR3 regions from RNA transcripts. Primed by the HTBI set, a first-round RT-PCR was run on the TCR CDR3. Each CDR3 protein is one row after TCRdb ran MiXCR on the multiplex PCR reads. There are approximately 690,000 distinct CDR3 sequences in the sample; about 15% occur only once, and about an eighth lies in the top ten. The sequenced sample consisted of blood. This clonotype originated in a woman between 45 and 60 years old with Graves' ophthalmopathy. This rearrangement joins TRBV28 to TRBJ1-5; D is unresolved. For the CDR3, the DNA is TGTGCCAACACAAAAGGGCGTAGGAGCAATCAGCCCCAGCATTTT. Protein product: CANTKGRRSNQPQHF.